A single sample is the source of the 32 T cell receptor beta chains below, sequenced in a study of CD8 T cells in Susac syndrome. With random hexamers, roughly 0.45 to 1 ug RNA was reverse transcribed. TCRdb called the immunoSEQ multiplex PCR reads again in MiXCR, with one record for every CDR3 protein. The table shows 180,000 or so distinct CDR3 sequences, with more than 90% occurring only once. The sample comprised CD4+ T cells from PBMCs. Receptor source: a human donor with multiple sclerosis.

The chain carries TRBV28 and TRBJ2-4; D is unclear. CDR1 and CDR2 from the germline V gene are MDHEN and SYDVKM. Trimming took off 3 bases at V and 2 bases at J, with 8 bases between the two ends. The CDR3 spans 14 residues. DNA of the CDR3: TGTGCCAGCAGTTTGTTTCCGTCCAAAAACATTCAGTACTTC. Its protein is CASSLFPSKNIQYF.

The rearrangement uses TRBV10-3 and TRBJ2-7, with D unclear. Germline CDR1 reads ENHRY; CDR2 reads SYGVKD. The V gene lost 0 bases and the J gene lost 5 bases, with 8 bases spanning the gap. The CDR3 loop spans 13 amino acids. The CDR3, as DNA: TGTGCCATCAGTGAGTCGCGAAGGGACGAGCAGTACTTC. Encoded protein: CAISESRRDEQYF.

This rearrangement joins TRBV20-1 to TRBJ2-7, with TRBD2 matching 9 bases. CDR1 and CDR2 (germline): DFQATT, SNEGSKA (reference sequence). This CDR3 comprises 12 residues. The V gene end was trimmed by 6 bases and the J gene end by 6 bases; junction bases not matched to a gene: 6. The CDR3 here is CSALAGSFEQYF. The DNA of the CDR3 is TGCAGTGCCCTAGCGGGATCGTTCGAGCAGTACTTC.

This chain joins TRBV15 and TRBJ1-3, with a possible D match to TRBD1 (6 bases). Germline values: CDR1 LNHNV, CDR2 YYDKDF (reference sequence). The V end was cut by 3 bases, the J end by 1 base, with 10 bases between. This CDR3 has 15 amino acids. CDR3 residues: CATSRDTGSGNTIYF. Here the CDR3 DNA reads TGTGCCACCAGCAGGGATACAGGGTCTGGAAACACCATATATTTT.

The gene calls are TRBV27 and TRBJ1-1, with D perhaps TRBD1 (6 bases). The CDR3 has 13 amino acids. The V gene's germline CDR1 is MNHEY and CDR2 SMNVEV (reference sequence). V dropped 5 bases and J dropped 3 bases, with 10 bases sitting between them. DNA for the CDR3: TGTGCCAGCAGTGCCCACAGGGACACTGAAGCTTTCTTT. Translating it yields CASSAHRDTEAFF.

The genes are TRBV6-2 or TRBV6-3 and TRBJ1-5, with a tentative D call TRBD1 (6 bases). The CDR3 has 13 amino acids. V was trimmed by 6 bases and J by 7 bases, leaving 13 bases between them. Looked up from germline, CDR1 is MNHEY and CDR2 is SVGEGT. The CDR3: CASRPDRSQPQHF. CDR3 sequence (DNA): TGTGCCAGCAGACCCGACAGGTCCCAGCCCCAGCATTTT.

The CDR3 region is CASKSWQGHEKLFF. The CDR3, as DNA: TGTGCCAGCAAAAGTTGGCAGGGACATGAAAAACTGTTTTTT. The chain recombines TRBV7-9 with TRBJ1-4, with D possibly being TRBD1 (5 bases). The CDR3 length is 14 residues. V lost 7 bases, J lost 6 bases, and 15 bases lay in between. CDR1 SEHNR and CDR2 FQNEAQ come from the germline V gene (reference sequence).

The chain uses TRBV20-1 and TRBJ1-5, with TRBD1 as a possible D gene (6 bases). CDR3 length: 15 residues. Germline CDR1 is DFQATT and CDR2 is SNEGSKA (reference sequence). Deletions cut 0 bases from V and 4 bases from J, with 13 bases between. The CDR3 loop reads CSARDPAGENQPQHF. In DNA form, the CDR3 reads TGCAGTGCTAGAGATCCGGCAGGGGAGAATCAGCCCCAGCATTTT.

The chain combines TRBV12-3 or TRBV12-4 with TRBJ1-1, with D perhaps TRBD1 (5 bases). The CDR3 is made up of 13 amino acids. The V end lost 5 bases, the J end lost 0 bases, and 7 bases lay between the germline ends. Here the CDR3 reads CASSLGVNTEAFF. The DNA of the CDR3 is TGTGCCAGCAGTCTGGGGGTGAACACTGAAGCTTTCTTT.

This rearrangement joins TRBV30 to TRBJ2-1; perhaps TRBD2 as D (5 bases). CDR3 length equals 12 residues. The V gene lost 4 bases and the J gene lost 8 bases, with 12 bases spanning the gap. Germline CDR1 reads GTSNPN; CDR2 reads SVGIG (reference sequence). CDR3 bases: TGTGCCTGGAATTCGGGGTTTCATGAGCAGTTCTTC. This encodes CAWNSGFHEQFF.

The genes are TRBV29-1 and TRBJ1-4; D is unclear. In germline, CDR1 is SQVTM, CDR2 ANQGSEA. The germline V and J ends were trimmed by 7 bases and 4 bases, with 13 bases remaining between them. CDR3 length: 13 amino acids. CDR3 region: CSANRDHNEKLFF. The CDR3 DNA is TGCAGCGCTAACCGGGATCATAATGAAAAACTGTTTTTT.

This chain joins TRBV12-3 or TRBV12-4 and TRBJ2-1, with 9 bases aligning to TRBD2. The CDR3 consists of 17 residues. Losses at the gene ends were 5 bases for V and 8 bases for J; bases not matched to a gene: 16. CDR3 residues: CASSRSAGGLKGHEQFF. The DNA for the CDR3 is TGTGCCAGCAGTCGCTCCGCGGGGGGGTTAAAGGGCCATGAGCAGTTCTTC.

J is TRBJ1-1 and V is TRBV6-5, with D perhaps TRBD1 (6 bases). Trimming pared 0 bases from V and 4 bases from J, leaving 12 bases between. In germline, CDR1 is MNHEY, CDR2 SVGAGI. The CDR3 covers 15 residues. The CDR3 bases are TGTGCCAGCAGTTACTCGGCAGGGGAGGTCACTGAAGCTTTCTTT. This translates into CASSYSAGEVTEAFF.

This chain uses TRBV5-8 with TRBJ1-2, with 10 bases lining up with TRBD1. This CDR3 contains 17 residues. Germline CDR1 reads SGHTS; CDR2 reads YDEGEE. V trimming: 5 bases; J trimming: 4 bases; junction bases outside the gene matches: 14. Written as DNA, the CDR3 is TGTGCCAGCAGGCTAGACAGGGGGCGCGTTATCAGCTATGGCTACACCTTC. Its protein is CASRLDRGRVISYGYTF.

This chain joins TRBV7-8 and TRBJ2-7, with 14 bases lining up with TRBD2. From germline, CDR1 is SGHVS and CDR2 FQNEAQ. Losses at the gene ends were 5 bases for V and 3 bases for J; bases not matched to a gene: 12. The CDR3 length is 18 residues. The CDR3 DNA sequence: TGTGCCAGCAGCCCTCGGACTAGCGGGGGGTCGCGAGACTACGAGCAGTACTTC. Its translation: CASSPRTSGGSRDYEQYF.

The chain uses TRBV5-4 and TRBJ2-5, with D maybe TRBD2 (6 bases). Germline lookup yields CDR1 SGHNT and CDR2 YYREEE (reference sequence). Trimming stripped 5 bases from V and 2 bases from J, with 13 bases between. The CDR3 consists of 14 residues. CDR3 region: CASSLRDWQETQYF. DNA of the CDR3: TGTGCCAGCAGTTTGAGGGACTGGCAAGAGACCCAGTACTTC.

V usage is TRBV20-1 and J usage is TRBJ2-1; 9 bases match TRBD2. This CDR3 spans 12 amino acids. Germline values: CDR1 DFQATT, CDR2 SNEGSKA (reference sequence). J was trimmed by 6 bases and V by 5 bases; bases with no gene match: 2. The CDR3 sequence: CSALLAGNEQFF. The CDR3 nucleotides read TGCAGTGCTTTACTAGCGGGCAATGAGCAGTTCTTC.

This sequence joins TRBV3-1 and TRBJ1-6, with D perhaps TRBD1 (5 bases). V was cut by 0 bases and J by 10 bases, with 13 bases left in between. The CDR3 consists of 15 residues. Germline lookup yields CDR1 LGHDT and CDR2 YNNKEL (reference sequence). The CDR3, as DNA: TGTGCCAGCAGCCAAGAAGGCGGGGGTCGGTCACCCCTCCACTTT. Amino acid sequence: CASSQEGGGRSPLHF.

This clonotype has only one observation. The chain combines TRBV27 with TRBJ2-3, with 9 nucleotides matching TRBD1. The CDR3 covers 16 residues. The germline V gene has CDR1 MNHEY and CDR2 SMNVEV (reference sequence). Trimming at V came to 6 bases and at J to 1 base, leaving 8 bases not matched to a gene. CDR3 in DNA: TGTGCCAGCAGCCTGGGCCGGACAGGGGGCACAGATACGCAGTATTTT. This translates into CASSLGRTGGTDTQYF.

The genes are TRBV12-3 or TRBV12-4 and TRBJ1-5; TRBD1 matches 8 bases. J gave up 6 bases and V 6 bases, and 7 bases lay outside the gene matches. The CDR3 length is 14 residues. In DNA, the CDR3 is TGTGCCAGCAGCAAACACAGGGGGGCTCAGCCCCAGCATTTT. It specifies CASSKHRGAQPQHF.

In this sample, this clonotype turned up once. The chain is built from TRBV7-2 and TRBJ2-7, with D perhaps TRBD1 (6 bases). The V gene lost 5 bases and the J gene lost 1 base, with 12 bases spanning the gap. In germline, CDR1 is SGHTA, CDR2 FQGNSA. This CDR3 is 14 amino acids long. The CDR3 DNA sequence: TGTGCCAGCAGCCCCCGACAGGCGTCCTACGAGCAGTACTTC. Its protein product is CASSPRQASYEQYF.

The chain links TRBV7-9 to TRBJ1-2, with 8 bases aligning to TRBD1. The V and J ends lost 2 bases and 4 bases, in that order; junction bases with no gene match: 3. The CDR3 has 14 residues. From germline, CDR1 is SEHNR and CDR2 FQNEAQ (reference sequence). This CDR3 is CASSLQGAGYGYTF. In DNA, the CDR3 is TGTGCCAGCAGCTTACAGGGGGCCGGCTATGGCTACACCTTC.

The chain is built from TRBV6-5 and TRBJ2-2; 8 nucleotides match TRBD1. The CDR3 runs 15 residues. Germline V gives CDR1 MNHEY, CDR2 SVGAGI. Germline trimming cut 6 bases from V and 2 bases from J; bases unmatched to any gene: 5. The CDR3 loop reads CASRYRGYNTGELFF. In DNA, the CDR3 is TGTGCCAGCAGATACAGGGGGTATAACACCGGGGAGCTGTTTTTT.

The chain uses TRBV12-3 or TRBV12-4 and TRBJ1-1; weak D call: TRBD1 (5 bases). Trimming shortened V by 9 bases and J by 10 bases, and 18 bases separated the two germline ends. CDR3 length equals 12 residues. The CDR3 nucleotides are TGTGCCAGTGCCGGCAGGGTTGGGGTAGCTTTCTTT. It specifies CASAGRVGVAFF.

The genes are TRBV20-1 and TRBJ1-5; TRBD1 matches 7 bases. Germline assignment: CDR1 DFQATT and CDR2 SNEGSKA (reference sequence). V dropped 6 bases and J dropped 9; count of bases not matched to a gene: 11. This CDR3 has 13 amino acids. CDR3 residues: CSAPDRDPGPQHF. CDR3 coding DNA: TGCAGTGCGCCAGACAGGGACCCTGGGCCCCAGCATTTT.

The chain links TRBV20-1 to TRBJ2-3, with 12 bases matching TRBD1. The CDR3 extends over 14 amino acids. V gave up 6 bases and J gave up 5 bases; unmatched junction bases: 6. Germline assignment: CDR1 DFQATT and CDR2 SNEGSKA (reference sequence). The CDR3 sequence: CSATGQGARDTQYF. The CDR3 DNA sequence: TGCAGTGCGACGGGACAGGGGGCCAGAGATACGCAGTATTTT.

The V and J genes are TRBV20-1 and TRBJ2-5; 14 bases align to TRBD2. Unmatched junction bases numbered 6, after V lost 0 bases and J lost 9 bases. CDR3 length: 15 residues. Germline loops: CDR1 DFQATT, CDR2 SNEGSKA (reference sequence). CDR3 in amino acids: CSARDRRLAGGAQYF. CDR3 sequence (DNA): TGCAGTGCTAGAGATCGGAGACTAGCGGGGGGGGCCCAGTACTTC.

The J gene is TRBJ2-5, the V gene TRBV3-1; unclear D gene. V was trimmed by 0 bases and J by 1 base, leaving 6 bases between them. CDR3 length equals 14 residues. Germline V gene data show CDR1 as LGHDT and CDR2 as YNNKEL (reference sequence). The CDR3 DNA reads TGTGCCAGCAGCCAAGAACCCGCCCAAGAGACCCAGTACTTC. This encodes CASSQEPAQETQYF.

The rearrangement joins TRBV30 to TRBJ2-5; TRBD1 is a possible D gene (6 bases). This CDR3 is 15 amino acids long. Trimming pared 0 bases from V and 9 bases from J, leaving 20 bases between. Germline V gives CDR1 GTSNPN, CDR2 SVGIG (reference sequence). CDR3 sequence (DNA): TGTGCCTGGAGTGTTCAGGGGCCCCTAGCAAGGGCCCAGTACTTC. It codes for CAWSVQGPLARAQYF. Drawing the rest from reference TRBV30 and TRBJ2-5, the complete variable domain is SQTIHQWPATLVQPVGSPLSLECTVEGTSNPNLYWYRQAAGRGLQLLFYSVGIGQISSEVPQNLSASRPQDRQFILSSKKLLLSDSGFYLCAWSVQGPLARAQYFGPGTRLLVL.

The rearrangement uses TRBV20-1 and TRBJ2-7; unclear D gene. The CDR3 runs to 14 residues. Trimming removed 0 bases from V and 2 bases from J, with 11 bases in between. The germline gives CDR1 DFQATT, CDR2 SNEGSKA (reference sequence). The CDR3 is CSAREPGRPYEQYF. For the CDR3, the DNA is TGCAGTGCTAGAGAACCCGGCCGTCCCTACGAGCAGTACTTC.

CDR3 sequence: CSARRPRTDEQFF. The CDR3 DNA follows: TGCAGTGCTAGACGCCCTAGAACGGATGAGCAGTTCTTC. The rearrangement joins TRBV20-1 to TRBJ2-1; D is unresolved. Looked up from germline, CDR1 is DFQATT and CDR2 is SNEGSKA (reference sequence). The CDR3 is 13 amino acids. V was clipped by 2 bases and J by 8 bases, with 13 bases between them.

V usage is TRBV6-6 and J usage is TRBJ1-1; D perhaps matches TRBD1 (5 bases). V shed 6 bases and J shed 4 bases, with 15 bases lying between them. This CDR3 is built from 14 residues. The germline V gene has CDR1 MNHNY and CDR2 SVGAGI (reference sequence). CDR3 sequence: CASSLRGWGTEAFF. The CDR3 DNA sequence: TGTGCCAGCAGCCTACGGGGGTGGGGCACTGAAGCTTTCTTT.